This passage covers 26 T cell receptor beta chains from one sample sequenced in a study of cytomegalovirus exposure and HLA in healthy donors. This PCR relied on a set of 60 Vbeta primers and 13 Jbeta primers. Clones were read by immunoSEQ multiplex PCR, and TCRdb kept only the in-frame ones, dropping some. The repertoire shows some 64,000 clones; the top ten hold over 1.5%. Source material: PBMCs. These receptors were taken from a woman aged 25 to 39 in good health and CMV-seronegative.

The chain combines TRBV7-9 with TRBJ2-7, with 7 bases aligning to TRBD1. Trimming took 1 base from V and 4 from J; bases not matched to a gene: 4. The CDR3 spans 14 residues. Germline V gives CDR1 SEHNR, CDR2 FQNEAQ (reference sequence). For the CDR3, the DNA is TGTGCCAGCAGCTTAGGAGGGGGCGTATACGAGCAGTACTTC. The encoded protein is CASSLGGGVYEQYF.

On this clone itself: The sample has other DNA sequences that encode this CDR3 too. The chain combines TRBV18 with TRBJ2-3; the match to TRBD2 covers 12 bases. This CDR3 has 15 amino acids. Germline V gene lookup returns CDR1 KGHSH and CDR2 LQKENI. V trimming: 4 bases; J trimming: 3 bases; junction bases outside the gene matches: 2. The CDR3 bases are TGTGCCAGCTCACGCCTAGCGGGGGGGACAGATACGCAGTATTTT. It yields the protein CASSRLAGGTDTQYF.

The genes are TRBV13 and TRBJ1-5, with D possibly TRBD1 on 5 matching bases. The length of the CDR3 is 13 residues. Trimming removed 5 bases from V and 9 bases from J, with 14 bases in between. Germline assignment: CDR1 PRHDT and CDR2 FYEKMQ (reference sequence). The CDR3 protein is CASSPGGSVPQHF. CDR3 DNA sequence: TGTGCCAGCAGCCCTGGGGGGTCAGTGCCCCAGCATTTT.

As DNA, the CDR3 is TGCGCCAGCAGCCTAACTAGCCAGGCCGACAATGAGCAGTTCTTC. It specifies CASSLTSQADNEQFF. V gene TRBV5-1 combines with J gene TRBJ2-1; possible D gene TRBD2, 6 bases. The germline CDR1 and CDR2 sequences are SGHRS and YFSETQ. CDR3 length: 15 amino acids. V was cut by 4 bases and J by 5 bases, with 16 bases left in between. The full variable domain, completed using reference TRBV5-1 and TRBJ2-1, is KAGVTQTPRYLIKTRGQQVTLSCSPISGHRSVSWYQQTPGQGLQFLFEYFSETQRNKGNFPGRFSGRQFSNSRSEMNVSTLELGDSALYLCASSLTSQADNEQFFGPGTRLTVL.

V usage is TRBV19 and J usage is TRBJ1-5, with 7 bases that match TRBD1. Germline V lookup: CDR1 LNHDA, CDR2 SQIVND (reference sequence). The CDR3 is made up of 16 amino acids. V trimming: 4 bases; J trimming: 0 bases; junction bases outside the gene matches: 6. In DNA form, the CDR3 reads TGTGCCAGTAGTACCCGACAGGGACCTAGCAATCAGCCCCAGCATTTT. This codes for CASSTRQGPSNQPQHF.

In DNA form, the CDR3 reads TGTGCCATCAAGGGACTAGCGGGTATTTTTAACGAGCAGTACTTC. Amino acid sequence: CAIKGLAGIFNEQYF. The chain is built from TRBV10-3 and TRBJ2-7, with 12 bases aligning to TRBD2. Losses at the gene ends were 7 bases for V and 5 bases for J; bases not matched to a gene: 9. The germline CDR1 and CDR2 sequences are ENHRY and SYGVKD. This CDR3 is 15 amino acids long.

The CDR3 sequence is CASSPGLAEGNEQFF. For the CDR3, the DNA is TGTGCCAGCAGCCCCGGACTAGCAGAGGGGAATGAGCAGTTCTTC. The chain recombines TRBV7-2 with TRBJ2-1; TRBD2 aligns across 8 bases. In germline, CDR1 is SGHTA, CDR2 FQGNSA. This CDR3 comprises 15 residues. The V and J ends lost 5 bases and 7 bases, in that order; junction bases with no gene match: 10.

The rearrangement uses TRBV5-4 and TRBJ1-1, with a possible D match to TRBD1 (5 bases). This CDR3 comprises 14 residues. Germline V gene data show CDR1 as SGHNT and CDR2 as YYREEE (reference sequence). With 1 base removed from V and 5 bases from J, the gap between germline ends came to 12 bases. The CDR3, as DNA: TGTGCCAGCAGCTTGCCCGCAGGGAATACTGAAGCTTTCTTT. Residues: CASSLPAGNTEAFF.

The rearrangement joins TRBV4-2 to TRBJ2-7; no clear D. Germline CDR1 and CDR2: LGHNA and YNFKEQ. V was cut by 2 bases and J by 5 bases, with 7 bases left in between. The CDR3 totals 12 residues. This chain's CDR3 is CASSQIGNEQYF. CDR3 in DNA: TGTGCCAGCAGCCAAATCGGTAACGAGCAGTACTTC.

The rearrangement links TRBV2 to TRBJ2-6; D gene uncertain. Germline V gene sequence: CDR1 SNHLY, CDR2 FYNNEI. The CDR3 spans 14 residues. Trimming cost V 7 bases and J 0 bases, with 7 bases left between them. The CDR3 sequence is CASIQNSGANVLTF. CDR3 in DNA: TGTGCCAGCATTCAAAACTCTGGGGCCAACGTCCTGACTTTC.

The V call is TRBV30, the J call TRBJ2-2; 8 nucleotides line up with TRBD2. The J segment lost 3 bases and the V segment lost 1 base, leaving 1 base of the junction unmatched. The germline V gene has CDR1 GTSNPN and CDR2 SVGIG (reference sequence). The CDR3 sequence is 14 residues long. The CDR3 nucleotides are TGTGCCTGGAGTGGGACTAGCCACACCGGGGAGCTGTTTTTT. Its translation is CAWSGTSHTGELFF.

This chain joins TRBV7-2 and TRBJ1-1; maybe TRBD1 (5 bases). Between the trimmed V and J ends, which lost 5 bases and 9 bases, there was a span of 16 bases. Germline CDR1 reads SGHTA; CDR2 reads FQGNSA. The CDR3 runs 13 residues. The CDR3 DNA follows: TGTGCCAGCAGCCCAGGCAGGGCCTCTAAAGCTTTCTTT. The encoded protein is CASSPGRASKAFF.

J is TRBJ1-5 and V is TRBV4-1; 9 bases agree with TRBD1. Looked up from germline, CDR1 is MGHRA and CDR2 is YSYEKL. The CDR3 totals 14 residues. Losses at the gene ends were 3 bases for V and 7 bases for J; bases not matched to a gene: 4. Here the CDR3 reads CASSQGGQGQPQHF. CDR3 in DNA: TGCGCCAGCAGCCAGGGGGGACAGGGACAGCCCCAGCATTTT.

The chain carries TRBV19 and TRBJ2-7; D is possibly TRBD1 (5 bases). The CDR3 sequence is 15 residues long. The V and J ends lost 3 bases and 2 bases respectively, with 14 bases between them. From germline, CDR1 is LNHDA and CDR2 SQIVND (reference sequence). CDR3 bases: TGTGCCAGTAGTATTGACGGTACAGGAACCTACGAGCAGTACTTC. Its protein is CASSIDGTGTYEQYF.

The chain has TRBV18 and TRBJ1-5; 9 bases fit TRBD1. Germline CDR1 reads KGHSH; CDR2 reads LQKENI. This CDR3 is built from 17 residues. Losses at the gene ends were 1 base for V and 2 bases for J; bases not matched to a gene: 6. CDR3 in amino acids: CASSPRGQGTGNQPQHF. CDR3 DNA sequence: TGTGCCAGCTCACCACGGGGACAGGGAACCGGCAATCAGCCCCAGCATTTT.

The chain has TRBV20-1 and TRBJ2-5; D is uncertain. The CDR3 covers 11 residues. The V end lost 5 bases, the J end lost 5 bases, and 9 bases lay between the germline ends. Germline CDR1 DFQATT, CDR2 SNEGSKA (reference sequence). The CDR3 here is CSAPGFETQYF. As DNA, the CDR3 is TGCAGTGCTCCGGGTTTTGAGACCCAGTACTTC.

The chain carries TRBV30 and TRBJ1-5; a weak D match, TRBD1 (6 bases). The CDR3 sequence is 15 residues long. Germline CDR1 GTSNPN, CDR2 SVGIG (reference sequence). V lost 0 bases and J lost 0, with 9 bases in between. CDR3 sequence (DNA): TGTGCCTGGAGTGTCGGGACAAATAGCAATCAGCCCCAGCATTTT. This translates into CAWSVGTNSNQPQHF.

The gene calls are TRBV30 and TRBJ1-2; TRBD1 agrees at 7 bases. With V trimmed by 5 bases and J by 4 bases, 10 bases remained unmatched. This CDR3 spans 14 amino acids. Germline CDR1 reads GTSNPN; CDR2 reads SVGIG (reference sequence). The CDR3 spells CAWVRQGTSYGYTF. Here the CDR3 DNA reads TGTGCCTGGGTAAGACAGGGCACTTCCTATGGCTACACCTTC. Full variable domain (missing parts from reference TRBV30 and TRBJ1-2): SQTIHQWPATLVQPVGSPLSLECTVEGTSNPNLYWYRQAAGRGLQLLFYSVGIGQISSEVPQNLSASRPQDRQFILSSKKLLLSDSGFYLCAWVRQGTSYGYTFGSGTRLTVV.

The J gene is TRBJ2-1, the V gene TRBV30; D is ambiguous. Germline CDR1 and CDR2: GTSNPN and SVGIG (reference sequence). This CDR3 is 11 amino acids long. V gave up 6 bases and J gave up 7 bases, with 10 bases separating them. CDR3 region: CACQVRNEQFF. As DNA, the CDR3 is TGTGCCTGTCAGGTCCGAAATGAGCAGTTCTTC.

The genes are TRBV9 and TRBJ1-1; TRBD1 is a possible D gene (5 bases). Trimming cost V 4 bases and J 1 base, with 17 bases left between them. This CDR3 contains 16 residues. Germline-derived CDR1 and CDR2 are SGDLS and YYNGEE. This CDR3 is CASSSYSWGANTEAFF. The CDR3 nucleotides read TGTGCCAGCAGCTCGTACAGTTGGGGCGCGAACACTGAAGCTTTCTTT.

The V and J genes are TRBV4-1 and TRBJ1-6; D is perhaps TRBD1 (6 bases). CDR1 is MGHRA, CDR2 YSYEKL, per germline. Trimming removed 2 bases from V and 4 bases from J, with 21 bases in between. The CDR3 is made up of 19 amino acids. This CDR3 reads CASSQKAGAGVGYNSPLHF. The CDR3 bases are TGCGCCAGCAGCCAAAAGGCGGGCGCAGGGGTTGGGTATAATTCACCCCTCCACTTT.

This chain joins TRBV11-2 and TRBJ2-7; 9 positions match TRBD1. The V gene's germline CDR1 is SGHAT and CDR2 FQNNGV. Losses at the gene ends were 5 bases for V and 5 bases for J; bases not matched to a gene: 10. There are 15 residues in the CDR3. Written as DNA, the CDR3 is TGTGCCAGCAGCCCCCGGACAGGGGTAGGCGACGAGCAGTACTTC. It translates to CASSPRTGVGDEQYF.

The chain is built from TRBV30 and TRBJ1-6; TRBD1 might be the D (6 bases). The germline V and J ends were trimmed by 5 bases and 4 bases, with 9 bases remaining between them. Germline CDR1 reads GTSNPN; CDR2 reads SVGIG (reference sequence). The CDR3 runs to 13 residues. The CDR3 bases are TGTGCCTGGTCAGGGGAATATAATTCACCCCTCCACTTT. Amino acid sequence: CAWSGEYNSPLHF.

The chain couples TRBV4-2 to TRBJ2-1, with D perhaps TRBD2 (5 bases). Trimming stripped 4 bases from V and 5 bases from J, with 12 bases between. There are 14 residues in the CDR3. Looked up from germline, CDR1 is LGHNA and CDR2 is YNFKEQ. Written as DNA, the CDR3 is TGTGCCAGCAGCCCGAGCGGTCCCGACAATGAGCAGTTCTTC. Its protein product is CASSPSGPDNEQFF.

The chain couples TRBV7-6 to TRBJ2-1; perhaps TRBD2 as D (5 bases). This CDR3 has 14 amino acids. Per germline, CDR1 SGHVS and CDR2 FNYEAQ. Trimming took 4 bases from V and 8 from J, leaving 15 bases between them. The CDR3 is CASSSWTGNDEQFF. In DNA form, the CDR3 reads TGTGCCAGCAGCTCCTGGACTGGCAACGATGAGCAGTTCTTC. Variable domain in full (rest from reference TRBV7-6 and TRBJ2-1): GAGVSQSPRYKVTKRGQDVALRCDPISGHVSLYWYRQALGQGPEFLTYFNYEAQQDKSGLPNDRFSAERPEGSISTLTIQRTEQRDSAMYRCASSSWTGNDEQFFGPGTRLTVL.

The chain has TRBV9 and TRBJ2-7, with D possibly being TRBD2 (6 bases). CDR3 length: 14 amino acids. Trimming took off 0 bases at V and 7 bases at J, with 14 bases between the two ends. Germline V gene data show CDR1 as SGDLS and CDR2 as YYNGEE. This chain's CDR3 is CASSVGESRGEQYF. DNA for the CDR3: TGTGCCAGCAGCGTAGGGGAATCCCGGGGGGAGCAGTACTTC.